The 4 T cell receptor beta chains below were found in one sample sequenced in a study of blood T cell repertoires in COVID-19. Assay: immunoSEQ multiplex PCR; the TCRdb copy retains only in-frame clones and omits some. The data contain 110,000 or so clones, approximately 90% of them singletons. Sequences were obtained from peripheral blood. The receptors shown here come from a human donor in a cohort sampled during active COVID-19.

DNA for the CDR3: TGTGCCACCAGTTCTCAAGTCGGTTCACCCCTCCACTTT. The encoded protein is CATSSQVGSPLHF. V gene TRBV15 combines with J gene TRBJ1-6; D is unclear. Between the trimmed V and J ends, which lost 6 bases and 9 bases, there was a span of 12 bases. CDR3 length: 13 amino acids. Germline CDR1 LNHNV, CDR2 YYDKDF (reference sequence).

This chain joins TRBV6-1 and TRBJ2-7; D is perhaps TRBD2 (6 bases). CDR1 is MNHNS and CDR2 is SASEGT in the germline V gene. The CDR3 covers 13 residues. V was clipped by 2 bases and J by 6 bases, with 11 bases between them. CDR3 nucleotides: TGTGCCAGCAGTGAAACGCGGGGCGCCGAGCAGTACTTC. The encoded protein is CASSETRGAEQYF.

This chain links TRBV30 with TRBJ1-2; D is possibly TRBD1 (5 bases). This CDR3 is built from 13 residues. V dropped 3 bases and J dropped 5 bases, with 13 bases sitting between them. CDR1 and CDR2 from the germline V gene are GTSNPN and SVGIG (reference sequence). The CDR3 protein is CAWRRGLYYGYTF. The CDR3 DNA follows: TGTGCCTGGAGGAGGGGACTTTATTATGGCTACACCTTC.

Only one count was recorded for this clone. V and J are TRBV5-4 and TRBJ1-4; 8 bases align to TRBD1. This CDR3 is built from 14 residues. Germline V gene sequence: CDR1 SGHNT, CDR2 YYREEE (reference sequence). V shed 4 bases and J 6 bases; nucleotides not matched to a gene: 5. For the CDR3, the DNA is TGTGCCAGCAGCCGACAGGGGAAGGATGAAAAACTGTTTTTT. Protein sequence: CASSRQGKDEKLFF. Using reference TRBV5-4 and TRBJ1-4 for the parts outside the CDR3, the full variable domain is ETGVTQSPTHLIKTRGQQVTLRCSSQSGHNTVSWYQQALGQGPQFIFQYYREEENGRGNFPPRFSGLQFPNYSSELNVNALELDDSALYLCASSRQGKDEKLFFGSGTQLSVL.